This TCR beta chain is from a study of T cell repertoires in cytomegalovirus infection. Study background: Both CMV infection and a matching HLA type were indicated by public TCR beta signatures.

Study observations and caveats: Within the response measured ex vivo, HLA-C-restricted CMV-specific TCR beta clonotypes were dominant. Public TCR beta family frequency separated CMV-and-HLA carriers, including in an independent cohort.

This clonotype showed up many times. Its antigen is unidentified. MiXCR, applied by TCRdb to the reads, yields one record per CDR3 protein. The table shows about 190,000 distinct CDR3 sequences, with 28% occurring only once. The CDR3 sequence is 12 residues long. V gave up 5 bases and J gave up 5 bases, with 7 bases separating them. CDR1 is SGHTA and CDR2 is FQGNSA in the germline V gene. The chain employs TRBV7-2 and TRBJ2-1; unclear D gene. The sample consisted of PBMCs. This receptor was taken from a human donor in good health (CMV status not recorded). Some clones in this sample may be carry-over from other donors' samples. The CDR3 sequence is CASSPGNNEQFF. CDR3 nucleotides: TGTGCCAGCAGCCCAGGCAACAATGAGCAGTTCTTC. Together with reference TRBV7-2 and TRBJ2-1, the CDR3 gives the full variable domain: GAGVSQSPSNKVTEKGKDVELRCDPISGHTALYWYRQSLGQGLEFLIYFQGNSAPDKSGLPSDRFSAERTGGSVSTLTIQRTQQEDSAVYLCASSPGNNEQFFGPGTRLTVL.